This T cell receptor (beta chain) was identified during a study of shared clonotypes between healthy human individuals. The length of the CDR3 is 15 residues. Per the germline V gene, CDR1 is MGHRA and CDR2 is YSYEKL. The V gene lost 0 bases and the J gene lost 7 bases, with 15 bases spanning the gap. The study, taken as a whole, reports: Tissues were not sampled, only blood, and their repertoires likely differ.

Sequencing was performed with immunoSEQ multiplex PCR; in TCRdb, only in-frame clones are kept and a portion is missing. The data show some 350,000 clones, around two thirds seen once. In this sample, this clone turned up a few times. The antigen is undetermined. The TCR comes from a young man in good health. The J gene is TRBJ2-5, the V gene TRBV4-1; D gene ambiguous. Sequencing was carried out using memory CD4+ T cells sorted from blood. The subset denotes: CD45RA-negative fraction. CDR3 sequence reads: CASSQDGSSSGTQYF. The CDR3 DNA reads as TGCGCCAGCAGCCAAGATGGTTCGTCGTCAGGGACCCAGTACTTC.